Listed here is a single T cell receptor beta chain. This record comes from a study of OX40 agonist ivuxolimab in advanced cancers. Whole-study context: There were three patients with partial responses, one having hepatocellular carcinoma and two cutaneous melanoma.

Profiling relied on immunoSEQ multiplex PCR, and the TCRdb table lists in-frame clones only, not all of them. The table records 70,000 to 80,000 clones, about nine tenths of them present only once. This CDR3 has 13 amino acids. From germline, CDR1 is LNHDA and CDR2 SQIVND (reference sequence). V dropped 3 bases and J dropped 7; count of bases not matched to a gene: 3. This material consisted of CD4+ or CD8+ T cells sorted from blood, taken in a trial of the OX40 agonist ivuxolimab. The source is an adult with an advanced solid tumor such as melanoma, head and neck, liver or kidney cancer. The chain carries TRBV19 and TRBJ2-1, with 7 bases fitting TRBD2. CDR3 amino acids: CASSMAGVNEQFF. CDR3 bases: TGTGCCAGTAGTATGGCGGGAGTAAATGAGCAGTTCTTC. Looking up the rest from reference TRBV19 and TRBJ2-1 gives the full variable domain: DGGITQSPKYLFRKEGQNVTLSCEQNLNHDAMYWYRQDPGQGLRLIYYSQIVNDFQKGDIAEGYSVSREKKESFPLTVTSAQKNPTAFYLCASSMAGVNEQFFGPGTRLTVL.